This TCR beta chain was sequenced during a study of CD4+ T cells in melanoma. Study conclusions and caveats: CD8+ T cell, macrophage and B cell function reportedly correlated with neoantigen-specific CD4+ T cells. Neoantigen-specific CD4+ T cells in melanoma reportedly had diverse differentiation states.

This CDR3 is 16 amino acids long. J lost 3 bases, V lost 8 bases, and 11 bases had no gene match. CDR1 MNHNY and CDR2 SVGAGI come from the germline V gene (reference sequence). A note on this clone: Its antigen is unidentified.

The table came from immunoSEQ multiplex PCR; TCRdb's copy has only in-frame clones and leaves some out. Of about 3,700 clones listed, approximately 73% are singletons. The source material was tumor tissue. V is TRBV6-6 and J is TRBJ2-3; 10 bases match TRBD2. The origin of this receptor is a human donor with melanoma. Here the CDR3 DNA reads TGTGCCAGCTCCCTAGCGGGAGACAGGCGGACAGATACGCAGTATTTT. Translating it yields CASSLAGDRRTDTQYF.